This is a list of T cell receptor beta chains from one sample in a study of CD8+ T cells in alopecia areata. TCRdb's copy holds only in-frame clones and misses some; the assay was immunoSEQ multiplex PCR. The sample holds 90,000 or so clones; around 40% are singletons and the top ten take roughly 18%. Sequencing was performed on CD8+ T cells sorted from blood, taken at week 24, from a patient treated with tofacitinib. These receptor sequences come from a human donor with alopecia areata. CDR3s include the opening cysteine and the closing phenylalanine or tryptophan. D genes are given only for firm matches. Part of the rows lack a size; the others show once, few, many or a class for expanded clones.

j_call clone_size d_call v_call cdr3_nt cdr3_aa
TRBJ1-1 - - TRBV29-1 TGCAGCGTTGAAGTGCGGTGGGGGAACACTGAAGCTTTCTTT CSVEVRWGNTEAFF
TRBJ2-7 - - TRBV30 TGTGCCTGGAGTATGGCGGGGGCAAGTGAGCAGTACTTC CAWSMAGASEQYF
TRBJ1-1 - - TRBV7-9 TGTGCCAGCAGCACCCAGGGGAACACGATGAACACTGAAGCTTTCTTT CASSTQGNTMNTEAFF
TRBJ1-3 - - TRBV30 TGTGCCTGGACCGAGGGAACAGTTGGAAACACCATATATTTT CAWTEGTVGNTIYF
TRBJ2-7 few TRBD1 TRBV7-6 TGTGCCAGCAGCTTAGACGGGACAGGGGGCACCATCTCCCCCTACTCCCCTTACGAGCAGTACTTC CASSLDGTGGTISPYSPYEQYF
TRBJ2-7 - TRBD1 TRBV7-9 TGTGCCAGCAGCTTTGAGACAGGGTCCTACGAGCAGTACTTC CASSFETGSYEQYF
TRBJ2-1 - TRBD2 TRBV7-2 TGCGCCAGCAGCCAAGGGGCTAGCGGGACAGACAATGAGCAGTTCTTC CASSQGASGTDNEQFF
TRBJ1-2 - - TRBV4-1 TGCGCCAGCAGCCAAGAGTCGTCGGACATTGACTATGGCTACACCTTC CASSQESSDIDYGYTF
TRBJ2-5 - - TRBV7-9 TGTGCCAGCAGCTTAGTCGGGAACCAAGAGACCCAGTACTTC CASSLVGNQETQYF
TRBJ2-1 few TRBD2 TRBV14 TGTGCCAGCAGCCAAGATAGTTTTGGGACTAGCGAAGTTGAGCAGTTCTTC CASSQDSFGTSEVEQFF
TRBJ2-7 few - TRBV6-6 TGTGCCAGCAGCGGGACCGTCGACGAGCAGTACTTC CASSGTVDEQYF
TRBJ2-5 - TRBD2 TRBV6-1 TGTGCCAGCAGTGAAGCAAAGCCGGGACTAGCGAGGGAGACCCAGTACTTC CASSEAKPGLARETQYF
TRBJ2-7 - TRBD2 TRBV5-4 TGTGCCAGCAGCTCGGGACTAGCGGACATCCATGGAGAGCAGTACTTC CASSSGLADIHGEQYF
TRBJ2-1 - - TRBV5-1 TGCGCCAGCCGACTTGGGAGCAATGAGCAGTTCTTC CASRLGSNEQFF
TRBJ2-2 few - TRBV19 TGTGCCACCCCCTCCCCCGGGGAGCTGTTTTTT CATPSPGELFF
TRBJ1-1 - - TRBV19 TGTGCCAGCGGCCCATGGGGTGCCGCGGCCGGTGGGCTGAACACTGAAGCTTTCTTT CASGPWGAAAGGLNTEAFF
TRBJ2-5 - TRBD2 TRBV9 TGTGCCAGCAGCGTACGAAATAGCGGGAGTCGTCTGGAGACCCAGTACTTC CASSVRNSGSRLETQYF